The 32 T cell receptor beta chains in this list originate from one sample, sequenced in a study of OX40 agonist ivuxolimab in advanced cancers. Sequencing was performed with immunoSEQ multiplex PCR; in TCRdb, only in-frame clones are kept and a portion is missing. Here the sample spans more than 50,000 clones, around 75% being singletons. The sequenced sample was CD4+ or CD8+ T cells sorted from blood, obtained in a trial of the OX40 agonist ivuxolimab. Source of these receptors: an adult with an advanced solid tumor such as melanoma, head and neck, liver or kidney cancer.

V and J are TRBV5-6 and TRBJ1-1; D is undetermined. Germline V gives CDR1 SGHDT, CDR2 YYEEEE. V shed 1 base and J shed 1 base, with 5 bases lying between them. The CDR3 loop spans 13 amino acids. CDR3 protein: CASSLPGNTEAFF. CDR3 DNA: TGTGCCAGCAGCTTGCCAGGGAACACTGAAGCTTTCTTT. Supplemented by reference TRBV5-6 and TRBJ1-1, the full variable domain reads DAGVTQSPTHLIKTRGQQVTLRCSPKSGHDTVSWYQQALGQGPQFIFQYYEEEERQRGNFPDRFSGHQFPNYSSELNVNALLLGDSALYLCASSLPGNTEAFFGQGTRLTVV.

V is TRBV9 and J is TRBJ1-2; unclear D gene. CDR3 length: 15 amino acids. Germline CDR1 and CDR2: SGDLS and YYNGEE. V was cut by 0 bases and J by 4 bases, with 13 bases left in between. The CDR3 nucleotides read TGTGCCAGCAGCGTAGCAGAGGGTACCGCCTATGGCTACACCTTC. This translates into CASSVAEGTAYGYTF.

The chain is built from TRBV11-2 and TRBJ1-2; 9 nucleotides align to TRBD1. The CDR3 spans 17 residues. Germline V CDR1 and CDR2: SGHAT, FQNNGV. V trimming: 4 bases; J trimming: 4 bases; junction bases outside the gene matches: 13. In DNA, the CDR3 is TGTGCCAGCAGCTATGAGATTCCGGGACAGGGCTCCTATGGCTACACCTTC. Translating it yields CASSYEIPGQGSYGYTF.

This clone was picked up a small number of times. CDR3 loop: CASRNQGGAYEQYF. Here the CDR3 DNA reads TGTGCCAGCAGGAATCAGGGTGGGGCCTACGAGCAGTACTTC. The chain carries TRBV6-5 and TRBJ2-7, with a weak D call TRBD1 (5 bases). V lost 6 bases and J 2 bases, leaving 14 bases between the germline ends. Germline V gene sequence: CDR1 MNHEY, CDR2 SVGAGI. The length of the CDR3 is 14 residues.

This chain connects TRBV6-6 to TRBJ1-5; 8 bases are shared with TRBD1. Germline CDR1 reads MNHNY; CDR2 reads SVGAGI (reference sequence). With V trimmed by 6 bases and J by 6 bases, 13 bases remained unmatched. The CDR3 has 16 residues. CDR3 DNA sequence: TGTGCCAGCAGGACCCTTGAACAGGGGGAACGTCAGCCCCAGCATTTT. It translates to CASRTLEQGERQPQHF.

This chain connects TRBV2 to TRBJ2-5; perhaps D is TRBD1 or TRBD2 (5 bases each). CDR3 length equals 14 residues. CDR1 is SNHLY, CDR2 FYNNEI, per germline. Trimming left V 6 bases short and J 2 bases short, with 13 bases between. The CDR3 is CASSRGRNQETQYF. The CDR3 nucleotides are TGTGCCAGCAGCCGGGGACGTAATCAAGAGACCCAGTACTTC.

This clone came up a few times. As DNA, the CDR3 is TGTGCCACCCGACGCACAGATACGCAGTATTTT. It translates to CATRRTDTQYF. V is TRBV10-3 and J is TRBJ2-3; D ambiguous. CDR3 length equals 11 residues. Trimming shortened V by 10 bases and J by 1 base, and 6 bases separated the two germline ends. CDR1 and CDR2 (germline): ENHRY, SYGVKD.

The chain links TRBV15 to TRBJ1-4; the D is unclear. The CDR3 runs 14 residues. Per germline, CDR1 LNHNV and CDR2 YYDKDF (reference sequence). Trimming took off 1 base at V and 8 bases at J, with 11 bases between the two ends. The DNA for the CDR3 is TGTGCCACCAGCAGAGGGGGTGGCGAAGAAAAACTGTTTTTT. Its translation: CATSRGGGEEKLFF. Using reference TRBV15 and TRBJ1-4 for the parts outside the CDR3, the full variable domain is DAMVIQNPRYQVTQFGKPVTLSCSQTLNHNVMYWYQQKSSQAPKLLFHYYDKDFNNEADTPDNFQSRRPNTSFCFLDIRSPGLGDTAMYLCATSRGGGEEKLFFGSGTQLSVL.

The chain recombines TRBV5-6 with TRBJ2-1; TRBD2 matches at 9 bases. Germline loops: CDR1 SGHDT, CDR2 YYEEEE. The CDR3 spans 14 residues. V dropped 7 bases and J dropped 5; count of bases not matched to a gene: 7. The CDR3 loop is CASGGTSLNNEQFF. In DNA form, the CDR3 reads TGTGCCAGCGGAGGGACTAGCCTTAACAATGAGCAGTTCTTC.

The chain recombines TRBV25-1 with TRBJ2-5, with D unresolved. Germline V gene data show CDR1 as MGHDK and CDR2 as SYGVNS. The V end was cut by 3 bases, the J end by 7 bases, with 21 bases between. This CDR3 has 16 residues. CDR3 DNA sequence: TGTGCCAGCAGTGACCGGACCGGTAGGACCCCGGGGACCCAGTACTTC. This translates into CASSDRTGRTPGTQYF.

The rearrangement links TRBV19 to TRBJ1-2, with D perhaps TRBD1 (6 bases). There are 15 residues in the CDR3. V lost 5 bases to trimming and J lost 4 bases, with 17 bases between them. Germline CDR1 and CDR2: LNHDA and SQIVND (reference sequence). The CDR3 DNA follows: TGTGCCAGTAGTCCACAGGGAACCGACTTCTATGGCTACACCTTC. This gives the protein CASSPQGTDFYGYTF.

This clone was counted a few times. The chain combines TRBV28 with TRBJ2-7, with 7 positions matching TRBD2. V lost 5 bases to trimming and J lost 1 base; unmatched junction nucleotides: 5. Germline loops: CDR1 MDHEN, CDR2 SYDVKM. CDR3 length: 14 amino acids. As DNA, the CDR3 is TGTGCCAGCAGTCCGGGGGGAAAGTCCTACGAGCAGTACTTC. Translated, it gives CASSPGGKSYEQYF.

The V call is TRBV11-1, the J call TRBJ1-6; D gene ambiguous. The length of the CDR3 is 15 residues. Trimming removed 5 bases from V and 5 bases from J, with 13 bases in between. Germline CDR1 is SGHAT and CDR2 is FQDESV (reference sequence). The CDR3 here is CASSPPRANNSPLHF. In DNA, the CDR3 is TGTGCCAGCAGCCCTCCCCGGGCGAATAATTCACCCCTCCACTTT.

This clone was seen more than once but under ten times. Here the CDR3 reads CASSQEPVGGSWGYTF. DNA for the CDR3: TGCGCCAGCAGCCAAGAGCCAGTGGGGGGTTCTTGGGGCTACACCTTC. The genes are TRBV4-1 and TRBJ1-2; maybe TRBD1 (5 bases). The CDR3 has 16 residues. In germline, CDR1 is MGHRA, CDR2 YSYEKL. Trimming took off 0 bases at V and 8 bases at J, with 19 bases between the two ends.

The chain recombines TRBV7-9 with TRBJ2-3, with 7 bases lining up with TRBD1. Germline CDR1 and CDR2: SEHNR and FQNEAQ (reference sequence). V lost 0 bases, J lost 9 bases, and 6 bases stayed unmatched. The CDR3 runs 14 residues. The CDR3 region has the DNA TGTGCCAGCAGCTTAGCGAGGACAGGTACGACGCAGTATTTT. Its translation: CASSLARTGTTQYF. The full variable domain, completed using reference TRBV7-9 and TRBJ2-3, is DTGVSQNPRHKITKRGQNVTFRCDPISEHNRLYWYRQTLGQGPEFLTYFQNEAQLEKSRLLSDRFSAERPKGSFSTLEIQRTEQGDSAMYLCASSLARTGTTQYFGPGTRLTVL.

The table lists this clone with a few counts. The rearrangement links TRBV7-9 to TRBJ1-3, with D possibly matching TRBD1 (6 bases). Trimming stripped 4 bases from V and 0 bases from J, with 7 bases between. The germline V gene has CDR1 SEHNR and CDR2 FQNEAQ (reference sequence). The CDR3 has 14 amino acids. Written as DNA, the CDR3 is TGTGCCAGCAGCTCAGGGGTCTCTGGAAACACCATATATTTT. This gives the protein CASSSGVSGNTIYF.

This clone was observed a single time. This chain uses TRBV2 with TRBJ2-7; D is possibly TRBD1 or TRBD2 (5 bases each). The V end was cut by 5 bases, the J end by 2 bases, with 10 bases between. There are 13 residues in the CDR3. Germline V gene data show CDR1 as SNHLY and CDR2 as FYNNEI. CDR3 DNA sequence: TGTGCCAGCAGTAAAGGGACGGCCTACGAGCAGTACTTC. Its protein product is CASSKGTAYEQYF.

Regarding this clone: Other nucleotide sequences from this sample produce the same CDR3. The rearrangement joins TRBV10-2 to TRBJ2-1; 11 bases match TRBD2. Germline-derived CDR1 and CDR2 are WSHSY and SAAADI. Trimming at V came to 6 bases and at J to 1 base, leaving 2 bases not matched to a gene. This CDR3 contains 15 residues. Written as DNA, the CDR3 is TGCGCCAGCAGACTAGCGGGGGCATCCTACAATGAGCAGTTCTTC. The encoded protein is CASRLAGASYNEQFF.

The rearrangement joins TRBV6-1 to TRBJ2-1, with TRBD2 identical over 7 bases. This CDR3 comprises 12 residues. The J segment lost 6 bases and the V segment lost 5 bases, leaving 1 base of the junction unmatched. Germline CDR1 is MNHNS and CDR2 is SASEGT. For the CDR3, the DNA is TGTGCCAGCAGTCTAGCGGTCAATGAGCAGTTCTTC. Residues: CASSLAVNEQFF.

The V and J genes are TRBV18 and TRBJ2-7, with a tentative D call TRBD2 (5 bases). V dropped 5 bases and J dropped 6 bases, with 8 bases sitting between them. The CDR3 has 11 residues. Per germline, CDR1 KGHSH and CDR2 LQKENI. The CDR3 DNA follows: TGTGCCAGCTCATCGGAGGTCGAGCAGTACTTC. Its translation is CASSSEVEQYF.

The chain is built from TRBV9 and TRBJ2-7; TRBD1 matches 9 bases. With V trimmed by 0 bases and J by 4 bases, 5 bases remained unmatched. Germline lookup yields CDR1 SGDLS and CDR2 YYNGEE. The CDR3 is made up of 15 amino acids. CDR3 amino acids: CASSVDGTGWYEQYF. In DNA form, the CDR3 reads TGTGCCAGCAGCGTAGATGGGACAGGGTGGTACGAGCAGTACTTC.

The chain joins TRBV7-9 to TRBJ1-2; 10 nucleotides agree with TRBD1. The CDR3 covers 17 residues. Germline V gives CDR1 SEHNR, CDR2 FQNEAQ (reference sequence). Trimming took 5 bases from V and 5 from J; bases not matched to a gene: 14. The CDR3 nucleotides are TGTGCCAGCAGCCGAAGCGGACAGGGGGTTTCCTCGTATGGCTACACCTTC. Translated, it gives CASSRSGQGVSSYGYTF.

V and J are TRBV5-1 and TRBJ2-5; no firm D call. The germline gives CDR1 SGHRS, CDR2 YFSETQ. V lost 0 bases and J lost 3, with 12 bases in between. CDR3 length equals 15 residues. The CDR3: CASSLGSNKKETQYF. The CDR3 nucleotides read TGCGCCAGCAGCTTGGGGTCCAACAAGAAAGAGACCCAGTACTTC. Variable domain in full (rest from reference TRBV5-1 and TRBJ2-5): KAGVTQTPRYLIKTRGQQVTLSCSPISGHRSVSWYQQTPGQGLQFLFEYFSETQRNKGNFPGRFSGRQFSNSRSEMNVSTLELGDSALYLCASSLGSNKKETQYFGPGTRLLVL.

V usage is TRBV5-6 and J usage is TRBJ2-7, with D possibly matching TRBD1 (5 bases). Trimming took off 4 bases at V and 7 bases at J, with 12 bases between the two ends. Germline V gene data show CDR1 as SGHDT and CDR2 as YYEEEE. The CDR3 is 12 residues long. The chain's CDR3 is CASSPTGSEQYF. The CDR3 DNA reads TGTGCCAGCAGCCCAACAGGATCTGAGCAGTACTTC.

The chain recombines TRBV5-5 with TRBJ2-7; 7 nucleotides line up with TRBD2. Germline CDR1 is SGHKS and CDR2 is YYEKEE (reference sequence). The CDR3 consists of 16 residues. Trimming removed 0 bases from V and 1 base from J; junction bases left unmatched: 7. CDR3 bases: TGTGCCAGCAGCTTGGCGCCCTTCGGGGGGTCCTACGAGCAGTACTTC. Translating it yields CASSLAPFGGSYEQYF.

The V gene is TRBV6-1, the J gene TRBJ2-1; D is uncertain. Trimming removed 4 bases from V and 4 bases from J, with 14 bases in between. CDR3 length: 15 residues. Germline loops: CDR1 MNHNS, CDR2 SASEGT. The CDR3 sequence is CASSVPTDPYNEQFF. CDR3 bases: TGTGCCAGCAGTGTCCCGACGGACCCGTACAATGAGCAGTTCTTC.

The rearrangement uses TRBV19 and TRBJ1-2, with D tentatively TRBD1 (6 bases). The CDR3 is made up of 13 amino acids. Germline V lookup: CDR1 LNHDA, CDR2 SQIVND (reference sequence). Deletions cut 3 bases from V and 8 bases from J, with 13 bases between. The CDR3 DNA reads TGTGCCAGTAGTATCCGGACAGCCTTAGGCTACACCTTC. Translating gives CASSIRTALGYTF.

Here the CDR3 DNA reads TGTGCCAGTAGTTGGTACGAGCAGTACTTC. Amino acid sequence: CASSWYEQYF. The chain is built from TRBV19 and TRBJ2-7, with D uncertain. Germline CDR1 reads LNHDA; CDR2 reads SQIVND (reference sequence). Trimming shortened V by 5 bases and J by 4 bases, and 3 bases separated the two germline ends. The CDR3 consists of 10 residues.

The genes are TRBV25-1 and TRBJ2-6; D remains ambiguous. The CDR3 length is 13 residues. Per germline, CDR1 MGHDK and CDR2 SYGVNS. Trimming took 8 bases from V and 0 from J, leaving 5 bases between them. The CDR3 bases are TGTGCCAGCCGGAGCTCTGGGGCCAACGTCCTGACTTTC. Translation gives CASRSSGANVLTF.

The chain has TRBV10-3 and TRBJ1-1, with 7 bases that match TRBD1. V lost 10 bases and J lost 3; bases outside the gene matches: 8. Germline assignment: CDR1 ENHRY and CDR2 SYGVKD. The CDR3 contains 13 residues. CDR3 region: CATLTGKDTEAFF. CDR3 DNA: TGTGCCACCTTGACAGGGAAGGACACTGAAGCTTTCTTT.

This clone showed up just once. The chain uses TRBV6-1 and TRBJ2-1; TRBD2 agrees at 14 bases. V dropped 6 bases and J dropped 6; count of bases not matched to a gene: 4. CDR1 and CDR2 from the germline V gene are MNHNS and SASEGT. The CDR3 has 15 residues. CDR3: CASRTSGGAGNEQFF. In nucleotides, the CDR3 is TGTGCCAGCAGGACTAGCGGGGGGGCAGGCAATGAGCAGTTCTTC.

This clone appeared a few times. The CDR3 nucleotides read TGTGCCAGCAGCTCACAAGCGGGGGGCCTCACTGAAGCTTTCTTT. It encodes CASSSQAGGLTEAFF. This chain joins TRBV7-9 and TRBJ1-1, with D maybe TRBD1 (6 bases). CDR3 length: 15 residues. Germline V gives CDR1 SEHNR, CDR2 FQNEAQ (reference sequence). V was shortened by 4 bases and J by 4 bases, with 16 bases between the two germline ends.